Each of the 10 T cell receptor beta chains below was sequenced from the same sample in a study of cytomegalovirus exposure and HLA in healthy donors. 60 Vbeta and 13 Jbeta primers were used in PCR. Profiled with immunoSEQ multiplex PCR; TCRdb holds only in-frame clones, not every one. The data contain around 180,000 clones, 79% of them singletons. The source material was PBMCs. All receptors derive from a woman aged 35 to 49 in good health and CMV-seronegative.

J is TRBJ1-1 and V is TRBV5-4; D is unresolved. V lost 5 bases to trimming and J lost 3 bases, with 17 bases between them. Germline CDR1 and CDR2: SGHNT and YYREEE (reference sequence). This CDR3 has 15 residues. For the CDR3, the DNA is TGTGCCAGCAGGGTGCGGGGTTTAAGGTACACTGAAGCTTTCTTT. Its protein is CASRVRGLRYTEAFF.

This CDR3 reads CASSLATGTTYEQYF. CDR3 DNA: TGCGCCAGCAGCCTGGCGACAGGAACTACCTACGAGCAGTACTTC. This chain links TRBV5-1 with TRBJ2-7; D possibly corresponds to TRBD1 (6 bases). Germline CDR1 reads SGHRS; CDR2 reads YFSETQ. V was shortened by 4 bases and J by 2 bases, with 16 bases between the two germline ends. The CDR3 consists of 15 residues. The full variable domain, rest sourced from reference TRBV5-1 and TRBJ2-7, is KAGVTQTPRYLIKTRGQQVTLSCSPISGHRSVSWYQQTPGQGLQFLFEYFSETQRNKGNFPGRFSGRQFSNSRSEMNVSTLELGDSALYLCASSLATGTTYEQYFGPGTRLTVT.

The chain uses TRBV29-1 and TRBJ2-7; D may be TRBD1 (9 bases). Trimming shortened V by 3 bases and J by 6 bases, and 21 bases separated the two germline ends. CDR1 and CDR2 (germline): SQVTM, ANQGSEA. CDR3 length: 15 amino acids. In DNA form, the CDR3 reads TGCAGCGTTGAGGCGGGGGGACAGGGTTTGAGCGAGCAGTACTTC. Protein sequence: CSVEAGGQGLSEQYF.

The chain joins TRBV19 to TRBJ2-3; a possible D gene is TRBD1 (5 bases). The CDR3 has 17 amino acids. Between the trimmed V and J ends, which lost 1 base and 2 bases, there was a span of 16 bases. Germline V lookup: CDR1 LNHDA, CDR2 SQIVND (reference sequence). The CDR3 loop reads CASSIGPLRTLTDTQYF. CDR3 nucleotide sequence: TGTGCCAGTAGTATAGGCCCCCTACGGACACTCACAGATACGCAGTATTTT. The whole variable domain, remainder taken from reference TRBV19 and TRBJ2-3, is DGGITQSPKYLFRKEGQNVTLSCEQNLNHDAMYWYRQDPGQGLRLIYYSQIVNDFQKGDIAEGYSVSREKKESFPLTVTSAQKNPTAFYLCASSIGPLRTLTDTQYFGPGTRLTVL.

The rearrangement uses TRBV7-2 and TRBJ2-1; 14 nucleotides match TRBD2. The CDR3 runs to 15 residues. CDR1 is SGHTA and CDR2 is FQGNSA in the germline V gene. V was clipped by 4 bases and J by 7 bases; unmatched bases: 3. The CDR3 DNA reads TGTGCCAGCAGCTCGGGACTAGCGGGAGTTAATGAGCAGTTCTTC. Protein: CASSSGLAGVNEQFF. Full variable domain (missing parts from reference TRBV7-2 and TRBJ2-1): GAGVSQSPSNKVTEKGKDVELRCDPISGHTALYWYRQSLGQGLEFLIYFQGNSAPDKSGLPSDRFSAERTGGSVSTLTIQRTQQEDSAVYLCASSSGLAGVNEQFFGPGTRLTVL.

This chain connects TRBV28 to TRBJ2-5, with TRBD1 matching over 8 bases. The germline CDR1 and CDR2 sequences are MDHEN and SYDVKM. V lost 6 bases and J lost 5; bases outside the gene matches: 11. The CDR3 has 15 amino acids. The CDR3 sequence: CASRGIDRGEETQYF. As DNA, the CDR3 is TGTGCCAGCAGAGGCATCGACAGGGGTGAGGAGACCCAGTACTTC.

The chain recombines TRBV9 with TRBJ1-2, with a tentative D call TRBD1 (5 bases). Germline values: CDR1 SGDLS, CDR2 YYNGEE. Trimming took 4 bases from V and 3 from J, leaving 13 bases between them. The CDR3 covers 14 residues. DNA for the CDR3: TGTGCCAGCAGCCCCGCAGGAGGGGACTATGGCTACACCTTC. Translating it yields CASSPAGGDYGYTF.

The chain combines TRBV5-1 with TRBJ1-3, with 7 bases that match TRBD1. CDR3 length: 17 amino acids. The germline V gene has CDR1 SGHRS and CDR2 YFSETQ. Trimming cost V 4 bases and J 2 bases; bases outside gene matches: 12. CDR3 coding DNA: TGCGCCAGCAGCCCCCTACTGACAGGGCTCCCTGGAAACACCATATATTTT. As protein: CASSPLLTGLPGNTIYF.

The J gene is TRBJ1-3, the V gene TRBV5-4; no definite D call. Looked up from germline, CDR1 is SGHNT and CDR2 is YYREEE (reference sequence). The V end was cut by 0 bases, the J end by 4 bases, with 8 bases between. The CDR3 runs to 14 residues. The DNA of the CDR3 is TGTGCCAGCAGCTTGGACCCTGCGGGAAACACCATATATTTT. Translated: CASSLDPAGNTIYF.

This chain joins TRBV5-4 and TRBJ1-3; the D is unclear. The CDR3 loop spans 14 amino acids. V was shortened by 3 bases and J by 4 bases, with 11 bases between the two germline ends. Germline V gene lookup returns CDR1 SGHNT and CDR2 YYREEE (reference sequence). The CDR3: CASSSLIEGNTIYF. The CDR3 region has the DNA TGTGCCAGCAGCTCATTGATCGAGGGAAACACCATATATTTT.